The entry that follows covers one T cell receptor beta chain sequence. Antigen: not known. This record comes from a study of beta chain features in type 1 diabetes. Germline values: CDR1 SNHLY, CDR2 FYNNEI. The CDR3 covers 12 residues. The V end lost 7 bases, the J end lost 2 bases, and 9 bases lay between the germline ends. On average, the one heparinised blood draw given by each donor was 90 to 150 mL. Sorting with CD45RO/CCR7/CD25/CD127/CD95/CD27 yielded naive, central memory, regulatory and stem-like memory CD4+ cells. Study-wide results and limits: Researchers caution that PCR might favor shorter templates, equally among patients and controls. Patients with Type 1 diabetes showed moderately but significantly shorter TCRB CDR3s in all four CD4+ subsets.

TCRB transcripts that were expressed got sequenced, as all of the isolated RNA had been reverse transcribed. Sequencing was performed with immunoSEQ multiplex PCR; in TCRdb, only in-frame clones are kept and a portion is missing. The table includes 400,000 or so clones, around 12% detected once. The genes are TRBV2 and TRBJ2-7; unclear D gene. The receptor was derived from a woman aged 18-29 years with type 1 diabetes. The sequenced sample consisted of naive CD4+ T cells from blood. CDR3 sequence (DNA): TGTGCCAGCAAGCCCGAAACCTACGAGCAGTACTTC. Protein: CASKPETYEQYF.